This T cell receptor beta chain was identified during a study of identical twins. cDNA molecules carried unique molecular identifiers, and template switching added a universal primer site. Each CDR3 protein is one row after TCRdb ran MiXCR on the 5' RACE reads. The sample carries about 530,000 distinct CDR3 sequences, about 22% recorded once. Study observations and caveats: Twin-shared out-of-frame alpha sequences showed excess low generation probability. Twins showed weaker excess sharing in their beta out-of-frame sequences.

CDR1 and CDR2 (germline): DFQATT, SNEGSKA (reference sequence). Trimming removed 6 bases from V and 2 bases from J; junction bases left unmatched: 16. This CDR3 region has 18 residues. A word on this clonotype: As yet, its antigen is unknown.

These sequences were also reported in another study, on yellow fever vaccine responses in identical twins.

V gene TRBV20-1 combines with J gene TRBJ2-3; 11 bases fit TRBD2. The sample was CD4+ T cells sorted from blood. This clonotype originated in a woman aged 18-30 years in good health. In DNA, the CDR3 is TGCAGTGCCCCGCCCCTTGGAGCTAGCGGGAGGTTCACAGATACGCAGTATTTT. This encodes CSAPPLGASGRFTDTQYF.